These 18 T cell receptor beta chains share one sample of origin, sequenced in a study of T cell responses to AZD1222 COVID-19 vaccine. Produced via immunoSEQ multiplex PCR; TCRdb's table is partial and in-frame only. The data hold about 120,000 clones, with around 92% observed a single time. Sequenced here: peripheral blood, sampled on day 0 of AZD1222 vaccination. The source is an adult in good health.

The rearrangement uses TRBV5-1 and TRBJ1-1; D gene uncertain. From germline, CDR1 is SGHRS and CDR2 YFSETQ. V was pared by 0 bases and J by 7 bases, with 7 bases between. The length of the CDR3 is 12 residues. Written as DNA, the CDR3 is TGCGCCAGCAGCTTGGATGGGATTGAAGCTTTCTTT. Translation: CASSLDGIEAFF.

V usage is TRBV9 and J usage is TRBJ2-5; D gene unclear. The germline gives CDR1 SGDLS, CDR2 YYNGEE. The length of the CDR3 is 13 residues. V shed 2 bases and J shed 0 bases, with 5 bases lying between them. The DNA for the CDR3 is TGTGCCAGCAGCGTTGGTAACCAAGAGACCCAGTACTTC. Translation: CASSVGNQETQYF.

The genes are TRBV2 and TRBJ1-6; TRBD1 might be the D (6 bases). V was cut by 6 bases and J by 0 bases, with 9 bases left in between. Germline V gene sequence: CDR1 SNHLY, CDR2 FYNNEI. The CDR3 is 15 amino acids. CDR3 sequence (DNA): TGTGCCAGCAGCATACAGGGCTCCTATAATTCACCCCTCCACTTT. Protein: CASSIQGSYNSPLHF. Combining the CDR3 with reference TRBV2 and TRBJ1-6 gives the whole variable domain EPEVTQTPSHQVTQMGQEVILRCVPISNHLYFYWYRQILGQKVEFLVSFYNNEISEKSEIFDDQFSVERPDGSNFTLKIRSTKLEDSAMYFCASSIQGSYNSPLHFGNGTRLTVT.

This chain joins TRBV2 and TRBJ1-2, with D uncertain. Germline CDR1 is SNHLY and CDR2 is FYNNEI. Trimming left V 5 bases short and J 3 bases short, with 7 bases between. The CDR3 contains 12 residues. CDR3 sequence: CASSNKDYGYTF. The CDR3 DNA follows: TGTGCCAGCAGTAACAAGGACTATGGCTACACCTTC.

This clone was counted once. The chain uses TRBV7-9 and TRBJ2-3, with a tentative D call TRBD2 (6 bases). Germline loops: CDR1 SEHNR, CDR2 FQNEAQ (reference sequence). Trimming removed 2 bases at V and 3 bases at J, with 21 bases between. The CDR3 loop spans 18 amino acids. The CDR3 spells CASSLRLARKGKTDTQYF. The CDR3 DNA follows: TGTGCCAGCAGCTTACGGCTAGCGAGGAAGGGGAAAACAGATACGCAGTATTTT.

The chain carries TRBV11-2 and TRBJ2-7, with 13 bases aligning to TRBD2. The CDR3 is 14 amino acids. V gave up 5 bases and J gave up 6 bases; unmatched junction bases: 4. Germline CDR1 SGHAT, CDR2 FQNNGV. The CDR3 sequence is CASSKLAGGAEQYF. The CDR3 coding sequence is TGTGCCAGCAGCAAACTAGCGGGAGGGGCCGAGCAGTACTTC.

The J gene is TRBJ2-7, the V gene TRBV5-1, with D unclear. The germline V gene has CDR1 SGHRS and CDR2 YFSETQ. The CDR3 extends over 13 amino acids. V dropped 1 base and J dropped 1 base, with 6 bases sitting between them. The CDR3 coding sequence is TGCGCCAGCAGCTTGACAGAATCCTACGAGCAGTACTTC. Its translation: CASSLTESYEQYF.

The sample holds one count of this clone. This chain links TRBV7-2 with TRBJ1-5; tentative D call: TRBD1 (6 bases). CDR1 is SGHTA and CDR2 is FQGNSA in the germline V gene. The V gene lost 4 bases and the J gene lost 0 bases, with 16 bases spanning the gap. The CDR3 is 17 residues long. Here the CDR3 reads CASSSQGGGLSNQPQHF. The DNA of the CDR3 is TGTGCCAGCAGCTCGCAGGGAGGGGGTCTTAGCAATCAGCCCCAGCATTTT.

V and J are TRBV5-1 and TRBJ2-7, with 11 nucleotides matching TRBD2. V shed 4 bases and J 3 bases; nucleotides not matched to a gene: 3. This CDR3 is 14 amino acids long. Germline V gene lookup returns CDR1 SGHRS and CDR2 YFSETQ. The DNA for the CDR3 is TGCGCCAGCAGCGGGACTAGCGGAGGCTACGAGCAGTACTTC. Protein: CASSGTSGGYEQYF.

CDR3 region: CATSRSGGSSGMSIQYF. The CDR3 DNA follows: TGTGCCACCAGCAGATCAGGGGGATCTAGCGGGATGAGCATTCAGTACTTC. The chain couples TRBV15 to TRBJ2-4; TRBD2 agrees at 9 bases. V lost 2 bases and J lost 9; bases outside the gene matches: 14. Per the germline V gene, CDR1 is LNHNV and CDR2 is YYDKDF (reference sequence). The CDR3 runs to 17 residues.

This clone was seen a single time. This chain connects TRBV6-1 to TRBJ2-1; D is unclear. The germline V gene encodes CDR1 MNHNS and CDR2 SASEGT. Trimming pared 3 bases from V and 2 bases from J, leaving 5 bases between. The CDR3 length is 13 residues. CDR3 protein: CASSDRTYNEQFF. CDR3 bases: TGTGCCAGCAGTGACCGAACCTACAATGAGCAGTTCTTC.

The chain joins TRBV30 to TRBJ2-7; D uncertain. Germline loops: CDR1 GTSNPN, CDR2 SVGIG (reference sequence). CDR3 length: 12 amino acids. Trimming removed 3 bases from V and 4 bases from J, with 10 bases in between. DNA of the CDR3: TGTGCCTGGAGCAAGACTTGGTACGAGCAGTACTTC. This encodes CAWSKTWYEQYF.

The chain carries TRBV7-9 and TRBJ2-1; TRBD2 might be the D (5 bases). The CDR3 has 14 amino acids. Germline values: CDR1 SEHNR, CDR2 FQNEAQ (reference sequence). V lost 3 bases, J lost 10 bases, and 16 bases lay in between. As DNA, the CDR3 is TGTGCCAGCAGCTTGGGCTTTTTGGGAGAAGAGCAGTTCTTC. This gives the protein CASSLGFLGEEQFF.

The rearrangement uses TRBV18 and TRBJ2-7, with TRBD2 as a possible D gene (6 bases). There are 15 residues in the CDR3. The germline CDR1 and CDR2 sequences are KGHSH and LQKENI. V lost 5 bases, J lost 1 base, and 15 bases lay in between. The CDR3 here is CASSLKRVPSYEQYF. The DNA for the CDR3 is TGTGCCAGCTCATTAAAGCGGGTTCCGTCCTACGAGCAGTACTTC.

This chain links TRBV11-2 with TRBJ2-3; 12 positions match TRBD2. The trim removed 1 base at V and 4 bases at J, leaving 9 bases unmatched. Per the germline V gene, CDR1 is SGHAT and CDR2 is FQNNGV. This CDR3 region has 18 residues. The CDR3 DNA sequence: TGTGCCAGCAGCTTAGTTTGGCTAGCGGGAGGGAGGCCAGATACGCAGTATTTT. It translates to CASSLVWLAGGRPDTQYF.

The chain has TRBV19 and TRBJ1-2, with a possible D match to TRBD1 (5 bases). The V gene lost 9 bases and the J gene lost 5 bases, with 25 bases spanning the gap. This CDR3 spans 16 amino acids. In germline, CDR1 is LNHDA, CDR2 SQIVND (reference sequence). As DNA, the CDR3 is TGTGCCAGCTCGAGCGGGGGAAGAATTGGGGGTTATGGCTACACCTTC. Its protein product is CASSSGGRIGGYGYTF.

The V call is TRBV19, the J call TRBJ1-2; 7 bases are shared with TRBD1. The CDR3 loop spans 14 amino acids. Trimming removed 5 bases from V and 2 bases from J; junction bases left unmatched: 5. CDR1 is LNHDA, CDR2 SQIVND, per germline (reference sequence). DNA for the CDR3: TGTGCCAGTAGTGTTCTACAGGGGAACTATGGCTACACCTTC. This sequence encodes CASSVLQGNYGYTF.

This chain connects TRBV6-5 to TRBJ1-2; TRBD1 aligns across 7 bases. Trimming took 0 bases from V and 5 from J; bases not matched to a gene: 6. This CDR3 contains 15 residues. CDR1 and CDR2 (germline): MNHEY, SVGAGI. CDR3 amino acids: CASSYSGQLPYGYTF. DNA of the CDR3: TGTGCCAGCAGTTACTCGGGACAGCTACCTTATGGCTACACCTTC.